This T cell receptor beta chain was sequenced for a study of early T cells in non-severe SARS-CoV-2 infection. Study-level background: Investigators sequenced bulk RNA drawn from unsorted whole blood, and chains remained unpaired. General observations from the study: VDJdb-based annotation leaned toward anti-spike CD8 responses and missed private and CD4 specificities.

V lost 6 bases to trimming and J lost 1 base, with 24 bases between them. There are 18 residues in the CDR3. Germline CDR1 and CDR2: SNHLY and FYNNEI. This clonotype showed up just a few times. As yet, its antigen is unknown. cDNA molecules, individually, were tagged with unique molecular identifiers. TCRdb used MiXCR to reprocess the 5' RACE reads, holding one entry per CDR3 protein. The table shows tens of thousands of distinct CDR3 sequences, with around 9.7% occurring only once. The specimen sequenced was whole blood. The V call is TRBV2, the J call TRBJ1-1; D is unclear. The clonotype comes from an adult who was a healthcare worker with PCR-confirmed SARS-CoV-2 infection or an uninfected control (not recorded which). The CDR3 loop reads CASRPAPIFQASNTEAFF. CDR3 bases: TGTGCCAGCAGACCGGCCCCCATCTTCCAAGCTTCGAACACTGAAGCTTTCTTT.